This T cell receptor (beta chain) emerged from a study of cytomegalovirus exposure and HLA in healthy donors. Study results and limitations: It was approximately 150 TCR beta chains that were listed as cytomegalovirus-associated. Per a later analysis, 15,000 to 20,000 TCR beta sequences showed association with HLA alleles at 0.05 false discovery rate.

60 Vbeta and 13 Jbeta primers were used in PCR. Only in-frame clones appear in the TCRdb table, and some are missing; sequencing was by immunoSEQ multiplex PCR. Among 150,000 or so clones, around 79% were seen once, and the ten largest hold approximately 2.9%. Concerning this clone: The target antigen is unknown.

The clonotype comes from a middle-aged man in good health and CMV-seropositive. The sample comprised PBMCs.

CDR3 region: CASSSGGELNSPLHF. In nucleotides, the CDR3 is TGTGCCAGCAGCTCCGGGGGGGAGCTTAATTCACCCCTCCACTTT. J is TRBJ1-6 and V is TRBV7-6; weak D call: TRBD1 (5 bases). Germline CDR1 SGHVS, CDR2 FNYEAQ. V shed 4 bases and J shed 6 bases, with 13 bases lying between them. This CDR3 has 15 residues.